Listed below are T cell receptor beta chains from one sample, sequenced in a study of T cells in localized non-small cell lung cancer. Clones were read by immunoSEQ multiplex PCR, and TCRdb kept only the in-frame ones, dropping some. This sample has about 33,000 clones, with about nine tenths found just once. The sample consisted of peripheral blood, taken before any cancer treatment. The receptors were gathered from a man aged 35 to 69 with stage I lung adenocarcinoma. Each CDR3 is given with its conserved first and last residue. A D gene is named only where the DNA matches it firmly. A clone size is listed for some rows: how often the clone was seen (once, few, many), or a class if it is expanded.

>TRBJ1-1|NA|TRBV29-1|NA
TGCAGCGTTACAGGCTTCAGGAACACTGAAGCTTTCTTT
CSVTGFRNTEAFF
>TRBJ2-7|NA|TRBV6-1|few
TGTGCCAGCACCCCAGCGGGCGGGCTCTCCTACGAGCAGTACTTC
CASTPAGGLSYEQYF
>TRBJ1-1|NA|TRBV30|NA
TGTGCCTGGAGCTCAGAACAGGGATTTGCTTTCTTT
CAWSSEQGFAFF
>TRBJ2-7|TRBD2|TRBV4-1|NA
TGCGCCAGCAGCCATGCCTCGGGGGGGGCATCCTACGAGCAGTACTTC
CASSHASGGASYEQYF
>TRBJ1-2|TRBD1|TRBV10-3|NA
TGTGCCATCAGTACAGGGGGATCTGACTATGGCTACACCTTC
CAISTGGSDYGYTF
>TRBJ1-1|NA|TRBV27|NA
TGTGCCAGCAGTTTGGGACACTTGAACACTGAAGCTTTCTTT
CASSLGHLNTEAFF
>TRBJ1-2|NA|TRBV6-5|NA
TGTGCCAGCAGTTTTTCTGGGGCCAGGGGTCATAATGGCTACACCTTC
CASSFSGARGHNGYTF
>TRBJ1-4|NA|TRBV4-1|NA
TGCGCCAGCAGCCAAAGGACTAATGAAAAACTGTTTTTT
CASSQRTNEKLFF
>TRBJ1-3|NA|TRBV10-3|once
TGTGCCATCAGTGAGGAAAGGGGTCCTGGAAACACCATATATTTT
CAISEERGPGNTIYF
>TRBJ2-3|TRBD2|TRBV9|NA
TGTGCCAGCAGCTCCGGGACTAGCGGGGGGGCCGGGACAGATACGCAGTATTTT
CASSSGTSGGAGTDTQYF
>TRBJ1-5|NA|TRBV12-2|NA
TGTGCAAGTCGCCCGTTAGACAGGCAAGTCAATCAGCCCCAGCATTTT
CASRPLDRQVNQPQHF
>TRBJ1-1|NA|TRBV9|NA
TGTGCCAGCAGCGTAGACGGGAACACTGAAGCTTTCTTT
CASSVDGNTEAFF
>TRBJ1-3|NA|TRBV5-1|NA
TGCGCCAGCAGCCAGGACACTCTACGAAACACCATATATTTT
CASSQDTLRNTIYF
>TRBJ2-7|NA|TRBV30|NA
TGTGCCTCGACGGGTATTTCACGGTACGAGCAGTACTTC
CASTGISRYEQYF
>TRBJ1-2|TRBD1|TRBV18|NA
TGTGCCAGCCAAGAGGGACAGAACTATGGCTACACCTTC
CASQEGQNYGYTF
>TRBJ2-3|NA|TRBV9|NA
TGTGCCAGCAGCCCGGAAGGGGGTGGCACAGATACGCAGTATTTT
CASSPEGGGTDTQYF
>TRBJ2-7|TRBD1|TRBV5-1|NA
TGCGCCAGCAGCTTTGGACAGGGGAATCTCCGGGAGCAGTACTTC
CASSFGQGNLREQYF
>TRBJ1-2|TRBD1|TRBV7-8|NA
TGTGCCAGCAGCGAAGACAGGGAGGGCGGCTACACCTTC
CASSEDREGGYTF
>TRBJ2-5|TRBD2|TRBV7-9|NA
TGTGCCAGCAGACCTAGCGGGGGGAATGGAGAGACCCAGTACTTC
CASRPSGGNGETQYF
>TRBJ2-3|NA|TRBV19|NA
TGTGCCAGTAGTATCATCAGGGACCCAGATACGCAGTATTTT
CASSIIRDPDTQYF
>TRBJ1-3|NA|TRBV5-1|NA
TGCGCCAGCAGCTTTGACAGGCCTGGAAACACCATATATTTT
CASSFDRPGNTIYF
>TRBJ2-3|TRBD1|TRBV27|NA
TGTGCCAGCAGTTCGACAGGGGGCACAGATACGCAGTATTTT
CASSSTGGTDTQYF
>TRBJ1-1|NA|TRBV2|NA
TGTGCCAGCAGTGAAGAGGCCAGCCTGAACACTGAAGCTTTCTTT
CASSEEASLNTEAFF
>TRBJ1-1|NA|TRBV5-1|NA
TGCGCCAGCAGTTCACAAGTGAACACTGAAGCTTTCTTT
CASSSQVNTEAFF
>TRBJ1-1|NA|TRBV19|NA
TGTGCCAGTAGTTCCCGGATGACGGGGTCTGAAGCTTTCTTT
CASSSRMTGSEAFF
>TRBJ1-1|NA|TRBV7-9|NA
TGTGCCACATTACAGGGTTTAATGAACACTGAAGCTTTCTTT
CATLQGLMNTEAFF
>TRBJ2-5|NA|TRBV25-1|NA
TGTGCCAGCAGTGAATTGGGGCCGGGGGAGACCCAGTACTTC
CASSELGPGETQYF
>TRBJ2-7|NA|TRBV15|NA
TGTGCCACCAGCAGGGCTTATAGGGACGAGCAGTACTTC
CATSRAYRDEQYF
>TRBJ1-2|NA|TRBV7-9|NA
TGTGCCGTAAGCGCGGGTCGCGGCGGCTACACCTTC
CAVSAGRGGYTF
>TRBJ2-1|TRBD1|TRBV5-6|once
TGTGCCAGCAGCTATACAGGGGGGCGCAATGAGCAGTTCTTC
CASSYTGGRNEQFF
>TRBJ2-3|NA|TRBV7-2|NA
TGTGCCAGCAGCTGGGGTCGCACAGATACGCAGTATTTT
CASSWGRTDTQYF
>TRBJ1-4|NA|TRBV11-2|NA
TGTGCCAGCAGCTTAACGGACGCGATAGGGGGTAAACTGTTTTTT
CASSLTDAIGGKLFF
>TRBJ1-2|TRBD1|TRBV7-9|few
TGTGCCAGCAGCTTAATACTGGGACAGGGTAACTATGGCTACACCTTC
CASSLILGQGNYGYTF
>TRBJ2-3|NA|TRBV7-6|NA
TGTGCCAGCAGCTTGGGGGAAGATACGCAGTATTTT
CASSLGEDTQYF
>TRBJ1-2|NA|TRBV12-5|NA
TGTGCTAGTGGTTTGGTACTCTCTGAGGGACACAAGAATGGCTACACCTTC
CASGLVLSEGHKNGYTF
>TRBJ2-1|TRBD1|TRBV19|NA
TGTGCCAGTAGTATAGTCTACAGGGGAGAGGAGCAGTTCTTC
CASSIVYRGEEQFF
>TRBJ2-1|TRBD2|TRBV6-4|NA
TGTGCCAGCAGTCCCCAACTAGCGGGGGACTACAATGAGCAGTTCTTC
CASSPQLAGDYNEQFF
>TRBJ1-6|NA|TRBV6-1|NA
TGTGCCAGCAGTGAGGGGGGAATTTCACCCCTCCACTTT
CASSEGGISPLHF
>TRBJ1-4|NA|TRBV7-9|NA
TGTGCCAGCAGCTTATCGGGGGGGTTGTTTGAAAAACTGTTTTTT
CASSLSGGLFEKLFF
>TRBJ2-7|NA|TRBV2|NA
TGTGCCAGCTCGGAGACGTACGAGCAGTACTTC
CASSETYEQYF
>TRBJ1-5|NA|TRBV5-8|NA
TGTGCCAGCAGCCTGCACCACGAAAGCAATCAGCCCCAGCATTTT
CASSLHHESNQPQHF
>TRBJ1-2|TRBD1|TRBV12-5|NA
TGTGCTAGTGGTTGGGAGGGACAGGGTAGAGGCTACACCTTC
CASGWEGQGRGYTF
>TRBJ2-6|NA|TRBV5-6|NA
TGTGCCAGCAGCTTGGGGGGTTCCGGGGCCAACGTCCTGACTTTC
CASSLGGSGANVLTF
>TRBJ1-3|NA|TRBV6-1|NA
TGTGCCAGCAGTGGCACGGGCCTTGGAAACACCATATATTTT
CASSGTGLGNTIYF
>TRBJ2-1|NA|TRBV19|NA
TGTGCCAGTAGTATTTGGTGGGGCAATGAGCAGTTCTTC
CASSIWWGNEQFF
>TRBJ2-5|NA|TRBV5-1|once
TGCGCCAGCAGCTTGACAGAGACCCAGTACTTC
CASSLTETQYF
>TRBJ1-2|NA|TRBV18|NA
TGTGCCAGCTCACCAAGGGCTCAGGGAATGCGAGGCTACACCTTC
CASSPRAQGMRGYTF
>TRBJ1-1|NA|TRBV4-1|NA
TGCGCCAGCAGCCAAGCCGACTGGGGCTGGGACACTGAAGCTTTCTTT
CASSQADWGWDTEAFF
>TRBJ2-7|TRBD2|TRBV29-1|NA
TGCAGCGTTGAATGGACTAGCGGGGCCTCCTACGAGCAGTACTTC
CSVEWTSGASYEQYF
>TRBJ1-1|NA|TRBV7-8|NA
TGTGCCAGCAGCTTATCAGGGAACACTGAAGCTTTCTTT
CASSLSGNTEAFF
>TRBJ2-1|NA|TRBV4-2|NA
TGTGCCAGCAGTAGAGAGGGTCGCAATGAGCAGTTCTTC
CASSREGRNEQFF
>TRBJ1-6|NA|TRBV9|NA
TGTGCCAGCAGCGTGAGGGGCATGGGTTCACCCCTCCACTTT
CASSVRGMGSPLHF
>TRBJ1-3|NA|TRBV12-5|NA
TGTGCTAGTGGTTTGGTACTGGGGGCGGGAAACACCATATATTTT
CASGLVLGAGNTIYF
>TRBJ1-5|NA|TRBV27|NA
TGTGCCAGCAGTTCGCCTCGACAGCCCCAGCATTTT
CASSSPRQPQHF
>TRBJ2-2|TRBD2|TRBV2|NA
TGTGCCAGCAGCCTTCTTTTTCGGACTAGCGGGGGGGCTTACGGGGAGCTGTTTTTT
CASSLLFRTSGGAYGELFF
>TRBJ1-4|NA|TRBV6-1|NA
TGTGCCAGCAGTGTGACAGGCAATGAAAAACTGTTTTTT
CASSVTGNEKLFF